This T cell receptor (beta chain) was recorded in a study of OX40 agonist ivuxolimab in advanced cancers. The CDR3 is made up of 14 amino acids. Per the germline V gene, CDR1 is SSHAT and CDR2 is FNYEAQ (reference sequence). Measured with immunoSEQ multiplex PCR; TCRdb has only the in-frame clones, and not every one. This sample has fewer than 85,000 clones; just under 90% occur once, and the top ten carry approximately 2.4%. The sample holds a few counts of this clone. A read error may account for a junction end that differs from germline. The chain employs TRBV7-7 and TRBJ2-1; D is uncertain. The material was CD4+ or CD8+ T cells sorted from blood, obtained in a trial of the OX40 agonist ivuxolimab. The TCR was taken from an adult with an advanced solid tumor such as melanoma, head and neck, liver or kidney cancer. CDR3 DNA sequence: TGTGCTAGCAGCCCCCTACAGTCCTACAATGAGCAGTTCTTC. Its translation: CASSPLQSYNEQFF.